This TCR beta chain was sequenced for a study of blood T cell repertoires in COVID-19. Libraries were prepared by immunoSEQ multiplex PCR; TCRdb keeps only in-frame clonotypes and omits some of them. This sample has 200,000 to 250,000 clones, with 90% to 95% found just once. This CDR3 has 12 residues. The germline V gene has CDR1 SGHNT and CDR2 YENEEA. The germline V and J ends were trimmed by 3 bases and 8 bases, with 5 bases remaining between them. Material: PBMCs or T cells enriched from blood (not recorded which). The chain combines TRBV11-3 with TRBJ1-6, with D uncertain. This sequence was found in a woman younger than 35 who had recovered from COVID-19. CDR3 in amino acids: CASSFGDSPLHF. The CDR3 DNA reads as TGTGCCAGCAGCTTCGGGGATTCACCCCTCCACTTT.